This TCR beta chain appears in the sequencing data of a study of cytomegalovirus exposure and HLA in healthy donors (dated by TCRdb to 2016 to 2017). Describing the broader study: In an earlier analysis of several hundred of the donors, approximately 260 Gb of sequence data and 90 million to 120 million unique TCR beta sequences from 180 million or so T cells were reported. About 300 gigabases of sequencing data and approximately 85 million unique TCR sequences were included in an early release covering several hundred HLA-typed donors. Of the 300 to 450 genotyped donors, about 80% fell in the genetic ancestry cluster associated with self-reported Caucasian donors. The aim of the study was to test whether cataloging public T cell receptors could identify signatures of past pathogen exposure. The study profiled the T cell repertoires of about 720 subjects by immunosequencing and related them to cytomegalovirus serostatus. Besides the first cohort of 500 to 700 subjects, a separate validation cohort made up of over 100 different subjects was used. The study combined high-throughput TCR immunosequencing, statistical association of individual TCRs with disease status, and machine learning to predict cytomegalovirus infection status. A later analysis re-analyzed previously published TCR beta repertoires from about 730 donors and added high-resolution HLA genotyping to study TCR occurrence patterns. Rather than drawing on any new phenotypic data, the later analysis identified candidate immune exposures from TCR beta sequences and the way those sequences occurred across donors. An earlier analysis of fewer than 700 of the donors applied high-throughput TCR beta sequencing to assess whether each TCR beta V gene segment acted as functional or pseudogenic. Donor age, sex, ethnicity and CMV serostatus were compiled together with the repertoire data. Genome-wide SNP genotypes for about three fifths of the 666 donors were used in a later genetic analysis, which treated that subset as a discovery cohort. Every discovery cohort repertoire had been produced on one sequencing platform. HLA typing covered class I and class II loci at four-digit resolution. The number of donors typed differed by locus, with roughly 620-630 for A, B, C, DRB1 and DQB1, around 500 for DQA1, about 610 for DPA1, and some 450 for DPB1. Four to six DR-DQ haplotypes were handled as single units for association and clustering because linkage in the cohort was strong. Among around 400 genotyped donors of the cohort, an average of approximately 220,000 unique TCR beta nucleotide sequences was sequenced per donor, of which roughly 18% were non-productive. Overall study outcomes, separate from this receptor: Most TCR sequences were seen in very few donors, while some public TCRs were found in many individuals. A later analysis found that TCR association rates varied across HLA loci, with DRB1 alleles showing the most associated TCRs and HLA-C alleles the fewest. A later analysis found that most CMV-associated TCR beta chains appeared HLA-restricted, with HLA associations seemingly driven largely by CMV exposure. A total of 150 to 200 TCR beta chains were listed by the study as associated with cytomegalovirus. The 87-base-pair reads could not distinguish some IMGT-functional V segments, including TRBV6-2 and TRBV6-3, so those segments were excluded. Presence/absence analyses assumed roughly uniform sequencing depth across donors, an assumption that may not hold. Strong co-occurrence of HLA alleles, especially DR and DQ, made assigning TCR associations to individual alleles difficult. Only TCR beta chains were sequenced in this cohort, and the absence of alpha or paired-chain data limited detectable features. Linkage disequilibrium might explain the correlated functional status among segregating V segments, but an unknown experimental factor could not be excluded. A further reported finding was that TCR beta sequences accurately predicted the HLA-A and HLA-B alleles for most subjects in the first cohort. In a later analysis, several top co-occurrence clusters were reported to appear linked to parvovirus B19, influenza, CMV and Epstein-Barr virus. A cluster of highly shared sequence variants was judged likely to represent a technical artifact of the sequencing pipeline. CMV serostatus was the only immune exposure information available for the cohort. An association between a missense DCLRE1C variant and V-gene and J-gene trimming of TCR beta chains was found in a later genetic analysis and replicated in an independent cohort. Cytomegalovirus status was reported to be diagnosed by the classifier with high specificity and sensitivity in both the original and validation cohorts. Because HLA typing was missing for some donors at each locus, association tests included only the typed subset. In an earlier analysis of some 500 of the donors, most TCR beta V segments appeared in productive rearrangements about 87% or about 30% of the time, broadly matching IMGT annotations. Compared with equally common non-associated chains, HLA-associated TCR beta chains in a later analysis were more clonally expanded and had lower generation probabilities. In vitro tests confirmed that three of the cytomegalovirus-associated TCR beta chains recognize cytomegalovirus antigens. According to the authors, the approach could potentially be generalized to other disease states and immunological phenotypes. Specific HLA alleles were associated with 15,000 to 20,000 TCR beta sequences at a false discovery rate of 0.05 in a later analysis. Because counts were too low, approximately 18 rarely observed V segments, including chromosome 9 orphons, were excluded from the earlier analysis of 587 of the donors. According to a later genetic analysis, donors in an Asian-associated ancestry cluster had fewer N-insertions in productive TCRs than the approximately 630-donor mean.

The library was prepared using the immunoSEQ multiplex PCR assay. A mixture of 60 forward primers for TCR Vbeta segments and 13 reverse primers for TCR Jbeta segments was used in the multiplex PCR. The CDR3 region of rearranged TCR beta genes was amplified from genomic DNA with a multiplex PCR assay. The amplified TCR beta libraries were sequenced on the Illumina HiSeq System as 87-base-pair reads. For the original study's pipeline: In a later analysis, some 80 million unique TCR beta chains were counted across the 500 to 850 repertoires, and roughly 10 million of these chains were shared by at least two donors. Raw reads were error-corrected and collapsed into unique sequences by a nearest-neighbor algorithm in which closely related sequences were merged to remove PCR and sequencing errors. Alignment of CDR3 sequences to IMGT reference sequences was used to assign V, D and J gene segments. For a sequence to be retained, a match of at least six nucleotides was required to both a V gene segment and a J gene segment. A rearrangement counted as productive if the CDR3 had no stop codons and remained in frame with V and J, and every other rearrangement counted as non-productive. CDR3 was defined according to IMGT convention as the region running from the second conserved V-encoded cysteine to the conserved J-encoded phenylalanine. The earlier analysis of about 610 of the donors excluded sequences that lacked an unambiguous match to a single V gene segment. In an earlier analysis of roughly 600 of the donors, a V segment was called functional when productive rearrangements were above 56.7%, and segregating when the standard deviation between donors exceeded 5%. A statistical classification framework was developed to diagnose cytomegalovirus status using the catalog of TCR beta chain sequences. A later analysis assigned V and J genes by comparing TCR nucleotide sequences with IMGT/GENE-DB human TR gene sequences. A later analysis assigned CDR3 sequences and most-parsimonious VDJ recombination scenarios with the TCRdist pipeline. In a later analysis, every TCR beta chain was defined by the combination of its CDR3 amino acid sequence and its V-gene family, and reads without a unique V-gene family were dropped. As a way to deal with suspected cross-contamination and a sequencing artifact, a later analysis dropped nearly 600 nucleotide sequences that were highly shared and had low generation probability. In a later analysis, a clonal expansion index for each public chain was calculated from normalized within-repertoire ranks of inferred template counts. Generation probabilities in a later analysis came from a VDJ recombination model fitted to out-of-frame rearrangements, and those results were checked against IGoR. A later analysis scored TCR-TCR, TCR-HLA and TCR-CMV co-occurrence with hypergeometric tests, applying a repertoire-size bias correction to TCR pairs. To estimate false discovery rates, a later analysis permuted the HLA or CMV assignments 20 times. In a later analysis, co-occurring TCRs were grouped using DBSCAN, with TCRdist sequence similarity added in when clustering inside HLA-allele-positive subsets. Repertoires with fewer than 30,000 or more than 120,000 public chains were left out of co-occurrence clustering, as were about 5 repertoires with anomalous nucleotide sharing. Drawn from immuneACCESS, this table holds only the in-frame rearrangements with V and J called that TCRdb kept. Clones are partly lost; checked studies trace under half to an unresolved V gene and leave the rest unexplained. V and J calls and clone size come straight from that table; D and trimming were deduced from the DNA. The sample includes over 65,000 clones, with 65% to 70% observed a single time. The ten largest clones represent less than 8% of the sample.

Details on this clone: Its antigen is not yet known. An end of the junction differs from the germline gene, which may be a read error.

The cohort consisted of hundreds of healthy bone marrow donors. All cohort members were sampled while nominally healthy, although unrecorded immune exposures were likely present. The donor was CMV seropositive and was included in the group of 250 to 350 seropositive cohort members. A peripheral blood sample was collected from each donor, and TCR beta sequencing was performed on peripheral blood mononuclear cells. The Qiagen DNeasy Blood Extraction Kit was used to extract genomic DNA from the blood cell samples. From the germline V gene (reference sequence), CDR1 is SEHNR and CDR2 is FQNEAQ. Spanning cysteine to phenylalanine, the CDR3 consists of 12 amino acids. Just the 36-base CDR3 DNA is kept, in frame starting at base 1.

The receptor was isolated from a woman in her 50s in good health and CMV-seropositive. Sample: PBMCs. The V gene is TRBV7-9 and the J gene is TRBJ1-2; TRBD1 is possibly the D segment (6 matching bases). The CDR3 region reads CSSSLEQGGYTF. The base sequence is TGTTCCAGCAGCCTTGAGCAGGGGGGCTACACCTTC.